This TCR beta chain was profiled in a study of cytomegalovirus exposure and HLA in healthy donors (dated by TCRdb to between 2016 and 2019). Study-level background: In an earlier analysis of approximately 500 of the donors, less than 350 Gb of sequence data and 120 million or so unique TCR beta sequences from 180 million or so T cells were reported. Around 330 gigabases of sequencing data and roughly 80 million unique TCR sequences made up an early release that covered over 550 HLA-typed donors. Among the roughly 390 genotyped donors, about 83% belonged to the genetic ancestry cluster associated with self-reported Caucasian donors. The study aimed to test whether cataloging public T cell receptors could reveal signatures of past pathogen exposure. The study profiled the T cell repertoires of 500 to 800 subjects by immunosequencing and related them to cytomegalovirus serostatus. In addition to the first cohort of several hundred subjects, a separate validation cohort of 100 to 150 different subjects was used. To predict cytomegalovirus infection status, the study brought together high-throughput TCR immunosequencing, statistical association of individual TCRs with disease status, and machine learning. A later analysis re-examined previously published TCR beta repertoires from 500 to 700 donors and added high-resolution HLA genotyping to investigate patterns of TCR occurrence. Rather than drawing on any new phenotypic data, the later analysis identified candidate immune exposures from TCR beta sequences and the way those sequences occurred across donors. In an earlier analysis of more than 550 of the donors, high-throughput TCR beta sequencing was used to judge whether each TCR beta V gene segment behaved as functional or pseudogenic. Alongside the repertoire data, information on donor age, sex, ethnicity and CMV serostatus was compiled. A later genetic analysis took genome-wide SNP genotypes for about three fifths of the 666 donors and used that subset as a discovery cohort. Every discovery cohort repertoire had been produced on one sequencing platform. HLA typing included class I and class II loci at four-digit resolution. Typing coverage differed by locus: A, B, C, DRB1 and DQB1 were typed in roughly 620-630 donors, DQA1 in 522, DPA1 in 600 to 610, and DPB1 in just under 480. Roughly five DR-DQ haplotypes were handled as single units for association and clustering, since linkage in the cohort was strong. Among some 400 genotyped donors of the cohort, an average of approximately 200,000 unique TCR beta nucleotide sequences was sequenced per donor, of which about 19% were non-productive.

The paper as a whole reports these results and caveats: In an earlier analysis of fewer than 750 of the donors, most TCR beta V segments were observed in productive rearrangements about 87% or about 30% of the time, broadly matching IMGT annotations. The earlier analysis of around 600 of the donors excluded about 16 rarely observed V segments, including chromosome 9 orphons, because counts were too low. The classifier was reported to diagnose cytomegalovirus status with high specificity and sensitivity in both the original cohort and the validation cohort. Because the 87-base-pair reads could not distinguish some IMGT-functional V segments, including TRBV6-2 and TRBV6-3, those segments were excluded. In a later analysis, most CMV-associated TCR beta chains were found to appear HLA-restricted, with HLA associations seemingly driven largely by CMV exposure. It was suggested by the authors that the approach could potentially be generalized to other disease states and immunological phenotypes. Compared with equally common non-associated chains, HLA-associated TCR beta chains in a later analysis were more clonally expanded and had lower generation probabilities. While some public TCRs were present in many individuals, most TCR sequences turned up only very rarely across donors. Sequencing depth was assumed to be roughly uniform across donors in the presence/absence analyses, though that assumption may not hold. In this cohort, only TCR beta chains were sequenced, and detectable features were limited by the absence of alpha or paired-chain data. A group of highly shared sequence variants was considered likely to be a technical artifact of the sequencing pipeline. Because HLA typing was unavailable for some donors at each locus, only the typed subset was used in association tests. In a later analysis, several top co-occurrence clusters were reported to appear linked to parvovirus B19, influenza, CMV and Epstein-Barr virus. The only immune exposure information available for the cohort was CMV serostatus. A further reported finding was that TCR beta sequences accurately predicted the HLA-A and HLA-B alleles for most subjects in the first cohort. A later genetic analysis reported fewer N-insertions in productive TCRs among donors in an Asian-associated ancestry cluster than the roughly 620-donor mean. In a later genetic analysis, a missense DCLRE1C variant was associated with V-gene and J-gene trimming of TCR beta chains, and the association was replicated in an independent cohort. Linkage disequilibrium might explain the correlated functional status among segregating V segments, but an unknown experimental factor could not be excluded. In vitro tests confirmed that a few of the cytomegalovirus-associated TCR beta chains recognize cytomegalovirus antigens. A later analysis associated 15,000 to 20,000 TCR beta sequences with specific HLA alleles at a false discovery rate of 0.05. When HLA alleles, especially DR and DQ, strongly co-occurred, attributing TCR associations to individual alleles was difficult. In the study, 150 to 200 TCR beta chains were listed as associated with cytomegalovirus. In a later analysis, the rate of TCR association differed among HLA loci, with DRB1 alleles having the most associated TCRs and HLA-C alleles having the fewest.

As to this clone: What this receptor recognizes is not known. No per-base quality is available; no much larger clone lies one base away.

In total, approximately 700 healthy bone marrow donors made up the cohort. At the time of sampling, all cohort members were nominally healthy, though unrecorded immune exposures were likely present. The donor tested CMV seropositive and was one of the 289 seropositive cohort members. Each donor provided a peripheral blood sample, and peripheral blood mononuclear cells were used for TCR beta sequencing. The Qiagen DNeasy Blood Extraction Kit was used to extract genomic DNA from the blood cell samples. Trimmed from V: 2 bases; trimmed from J: 2 bases; junction bases lacking a gene match: 1. CDR1 and CDR2 (MNHEY, SVGAGI) derive from the germline V gene. Including the terminal cysteine and phenylalanine, the CDR3 comprises 14 residues. The read is trimmed to its CDR3 DNA, 42 bases read in frame from base 1. Library creation used the immunoSEQ multiplex PCR assay. A mixture of 60 forward primers for TCR Vbeta segments and 13 reverse primers for TCR Jbeta segments was used in the multiplex PCR. The CDR3 region of rearranged TCR beta genes was amplified from genomic DNA with a multiplex PCR assay. The Illumina HiSeq System was used to sequence the amplified TCR beta libraries as 87-base-pair reads. The authors' analysis ran thus. In a later analysis, roughly 80 million unique TCR beta chains were counted across the approximately 670 repertoires, and roughly 11 million of these chains were shared by at least two donors. A nearest-neighbor algorithm error-corrected the raw reads and collapsed the reads into unique sequences, merging closely related sequences to remove PCR and sequencing errors. To assign V, D and J gene segments, CDR3 sequences were aligned to IMGT reference sequences. Each retained sequence needed at least a six-nucleotide match to both a V gene segment and a J gene segment. Rearrangements were called productive when the CDR3 lacked stop codons and stayed in frame with V and J; all others were non-productive. CDR3 was defined by IMGT convention, running from the second conserved V-encoded cysteine to the conserved J-encoded phenylalanine. The earlier analysis of about 530 of the donors excluded any sequence lacking an unambiguous match to a single V gene segment. An earlier analysis of under 750 of the donors called V segments functional above 56.7% productive rearrangements and segregating when the between-donor standard deviation exceeded 5%. A statistical classification framework was built for diagnosing cytomegalovirus status from the catalog of TCR beta chain sequences. In a later analysis, TCR nucleotide sequences were compared against IMGT/GENE-DB human TR gene sequences so that V and J genes could be assigned. A later analysis assigned CDR3 sequences and most-parsimonious VDJ recombination scenarios with the TCRdist pipeline. In a later analysis, every TCR beta chain was defined by the combination of its CDR3 amino acid sequence and its V-gene family, and reads without a unique V-gene family were dropped. In a later analysis, around 600 highly shared, low-generation-probability nucleotide sequences were removed to address suspected cross-contamination and a sequencing artifact. In a later analysis, a clonal expansion index was calculated for each public chain from normalized within-repertoire ranks of inferred template counts. Generation probabilities in a later analysis came from a VDJ recombination model fitted to out-of-frame rearrangements, and those results were checked against IGoR. Hypergeometric tests were used in a later analysis to score TCR-TCR, TCR-HLA and TCR-CMV co-occurrence, with a repertoire-size bias correction applied to the TCR pairs. In a later analysis, false discovery rates were estimated by permuting HLA or CMV assignments 20 times. A later analysis grouped co-occurring TCRs with DBSCAN, adding TCRdist sequence similarity when clustering within HLA-allele-positive subsets. Repertoires with fewer than 30,000 or more than 120,000 public chains were left out of co-occurrence clustering, as were four to six repertoires with anomalous nucleotide sharing. The clones in this table, taken by TCRdb from immuneACCESS, are in-frame only. Not every clone is retained; where verified, under half of the shortfall comes from an unresolved V gene, and the cause of the rest is unknown. V and J calls and clone size are as listed in that table; D and trimming were resolved from the DNA. The sample table shows 110,000 to 150,000 clones, and about four fifths are seen once. The ten largest clones add up to 2% to 3% of the sample.

The chain was built from TRBV6-5 and TRBJ2-5; 8 central bases correspond to TRBD2. The sequence derives from a woman between 18 and 29 years old in good health and CMV-seropositive. The specimen was PBMCs. The nucleotides read TGTGCCAGCAGTTACGGCGGGGGGCAAGAGACCCAGTACTTC. It specifies CASSYGGGQETQYF.